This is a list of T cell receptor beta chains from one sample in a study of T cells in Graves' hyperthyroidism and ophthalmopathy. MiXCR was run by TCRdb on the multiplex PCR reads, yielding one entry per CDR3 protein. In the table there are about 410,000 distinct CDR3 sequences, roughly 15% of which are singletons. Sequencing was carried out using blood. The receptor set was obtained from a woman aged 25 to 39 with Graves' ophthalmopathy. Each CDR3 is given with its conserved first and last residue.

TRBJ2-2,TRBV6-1,CASRLPPGQGVTGELFF
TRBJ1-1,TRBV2,CATYLTSPEAFF
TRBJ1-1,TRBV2,CASNPQGWIPEAFF
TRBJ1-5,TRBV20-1,CSAREGDQPQHF
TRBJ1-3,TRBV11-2,CASSLGFSGNTIYF
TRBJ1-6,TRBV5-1,CASSLDIGYNSPLHF
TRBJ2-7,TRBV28,CASTVRGGAYEQYF
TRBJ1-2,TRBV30,CACSIKTRGSFASGYTF
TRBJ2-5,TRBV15,CATSREDRKQETQYF
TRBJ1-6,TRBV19,CASSIGEAYGSPLHF
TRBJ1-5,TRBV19,CASSIGFGHLNQPQHF
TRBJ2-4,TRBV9,CASSPGGGRRGNIQYF
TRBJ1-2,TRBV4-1,CASSPSRDRGFSANYGYTF
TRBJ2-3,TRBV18,CASSPPSTTDTQYF
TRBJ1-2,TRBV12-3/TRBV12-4,CASSLAGGGGYTF
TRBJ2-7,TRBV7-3,CASSLGGGLQEQYF
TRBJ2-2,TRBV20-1,CSGEGRGELFF
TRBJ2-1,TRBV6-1,CASSESSGGVNEQFF
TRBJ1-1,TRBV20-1,CSATPRSPNTEAFF
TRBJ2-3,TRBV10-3,CAISDEVGAGRTQYF
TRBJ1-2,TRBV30,CAWSFHGYTF
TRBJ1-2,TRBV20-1,CSARPTGLSNYGYTF
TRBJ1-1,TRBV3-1,CASGNEGGGAGTEAFF
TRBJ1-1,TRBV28,CASSFLGRGSEAFF
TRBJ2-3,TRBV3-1,CASSQGTSKTDTQYF
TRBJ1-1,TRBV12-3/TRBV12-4,CASSLTGGAPEAFF
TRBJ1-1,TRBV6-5,CASSYGTGGGTEAFF
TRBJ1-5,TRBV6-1,CASSPRAGLNQPQHF
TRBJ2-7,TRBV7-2,CASHLGNSYEQYF
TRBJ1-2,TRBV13,CASSSGPEANYGYTF
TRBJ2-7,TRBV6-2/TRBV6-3,CASSYFNEQYF
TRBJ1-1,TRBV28,CASSRLETARDTEAFF
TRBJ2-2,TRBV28,CASSEFGRHTGELFF